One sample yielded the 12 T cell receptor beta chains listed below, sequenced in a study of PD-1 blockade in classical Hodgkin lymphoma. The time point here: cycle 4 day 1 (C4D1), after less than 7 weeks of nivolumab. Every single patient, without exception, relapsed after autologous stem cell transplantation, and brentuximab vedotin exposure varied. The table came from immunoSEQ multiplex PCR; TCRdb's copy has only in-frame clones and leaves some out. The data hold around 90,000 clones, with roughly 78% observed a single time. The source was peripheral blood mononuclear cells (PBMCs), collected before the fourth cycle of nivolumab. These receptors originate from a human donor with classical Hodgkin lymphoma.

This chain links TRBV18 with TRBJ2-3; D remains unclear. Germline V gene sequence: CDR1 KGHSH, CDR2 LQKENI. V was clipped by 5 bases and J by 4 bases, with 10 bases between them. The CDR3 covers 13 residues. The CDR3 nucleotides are TGTGCCAGCTCAAAGATCTTCGCAGATACGCAGTATTTT. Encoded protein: CASSKIFADTQYF.

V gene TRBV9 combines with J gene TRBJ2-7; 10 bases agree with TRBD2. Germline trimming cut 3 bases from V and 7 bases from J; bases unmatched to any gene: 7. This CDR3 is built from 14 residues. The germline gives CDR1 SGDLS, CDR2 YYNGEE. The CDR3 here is CASSASGGLEEQYF. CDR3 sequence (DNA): TGTGCCAGCAGCGCTAGCGGGGGTTTAGAGGAGCAGTACTTC.

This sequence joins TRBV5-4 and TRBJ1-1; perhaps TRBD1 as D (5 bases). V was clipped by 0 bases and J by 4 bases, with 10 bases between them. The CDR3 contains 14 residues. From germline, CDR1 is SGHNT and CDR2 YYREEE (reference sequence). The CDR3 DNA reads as TGTGCCAGCAGCTTGGGCAGGAGGGGCACTGAAGCTTTCTTT. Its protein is CASSLGRRGTEAFF. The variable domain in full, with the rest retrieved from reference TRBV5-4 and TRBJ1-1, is ETGVTQSPTHLIKTRGQQVTLRCSSQSGHNTVSWYQQALGQGPQFIFQYYREEENGRGNFPPRFSGLQFPNYSSELNVNALELDDSALYLCASSLGRRGTEAFFGQGTRLTVV.

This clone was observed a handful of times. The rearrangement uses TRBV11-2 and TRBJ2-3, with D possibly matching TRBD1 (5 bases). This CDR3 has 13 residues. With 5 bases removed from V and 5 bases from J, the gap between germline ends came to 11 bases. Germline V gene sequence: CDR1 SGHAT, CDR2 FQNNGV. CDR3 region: CASSPSRVDTQYF. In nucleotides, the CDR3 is TGTGCCAGCAGCCCCAGCAGGGTAGATACGCAGTATTTT.

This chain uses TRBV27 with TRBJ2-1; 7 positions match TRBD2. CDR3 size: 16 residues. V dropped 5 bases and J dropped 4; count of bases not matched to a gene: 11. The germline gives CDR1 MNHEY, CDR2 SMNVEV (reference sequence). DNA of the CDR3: TGTGCCAGCAGTCCCCGGGGGGACTACCGGTACAATGAGCAGTTCTTC. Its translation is CASSPRGDYRYNEQFF.

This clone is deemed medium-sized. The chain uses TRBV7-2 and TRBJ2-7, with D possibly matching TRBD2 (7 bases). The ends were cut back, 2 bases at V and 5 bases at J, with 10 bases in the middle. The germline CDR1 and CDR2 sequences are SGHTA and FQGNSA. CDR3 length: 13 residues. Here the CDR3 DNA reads TGTGCCAGCAGCTTACGGGGGGCTAACGAGCAGTACTTC. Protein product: CASSLRGANEQYF.

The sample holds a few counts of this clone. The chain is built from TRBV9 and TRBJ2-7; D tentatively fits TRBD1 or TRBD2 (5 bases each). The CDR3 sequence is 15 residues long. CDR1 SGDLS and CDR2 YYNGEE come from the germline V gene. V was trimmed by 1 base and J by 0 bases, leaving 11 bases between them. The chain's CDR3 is CASSVSAGTSYEQYF. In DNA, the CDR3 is TGTGCCAGCAGCGTATCGGCAGGGACCTCCTACGAGCAGTACTTC.

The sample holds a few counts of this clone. DNA for the CDR3: TGTGCCAGCAGAATACTTGGTGAAAAACTGTTTTTT. This codes for CASRILGEKLFF. The J gene is TRBJ1-4, the V gene TRBV6-6; D unclear. The germline gives CDR1 MNHNY, CDR2 SVGAGI (reference sequence). Trimming removed 6 bases at V and 7 bases at J, with 9 bases between. This CDR3 has 12 residues.

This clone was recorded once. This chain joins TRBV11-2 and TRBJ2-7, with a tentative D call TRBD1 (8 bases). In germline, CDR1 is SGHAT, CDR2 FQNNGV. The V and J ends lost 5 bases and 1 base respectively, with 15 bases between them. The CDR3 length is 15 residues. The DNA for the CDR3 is TGTGCCAGCAGCCGAACAGGGGGGGCATCCTACGAGCAGTACTTC. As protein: CASSRTGGASYEQYF. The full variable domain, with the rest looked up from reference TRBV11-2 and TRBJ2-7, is EAGVAQSPRYKIIEKRQSVAFWCNPISGHATLYWYQQILGQGPKLLIQFQNNGVVDDSQLPKDRFSAERLKGVDSTLKIQPAKLEDSAVYLCASSRTGGASYEQYFGPGTRLTVT.

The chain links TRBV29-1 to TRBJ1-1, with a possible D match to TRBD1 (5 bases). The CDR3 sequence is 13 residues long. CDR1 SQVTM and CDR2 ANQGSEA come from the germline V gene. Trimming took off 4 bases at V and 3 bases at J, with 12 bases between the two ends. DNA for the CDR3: TGCAGCGTTGTGCAGGGAGGGGACACTGAAGCTTTCTTT. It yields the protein CSVVQGGDTEAFF.

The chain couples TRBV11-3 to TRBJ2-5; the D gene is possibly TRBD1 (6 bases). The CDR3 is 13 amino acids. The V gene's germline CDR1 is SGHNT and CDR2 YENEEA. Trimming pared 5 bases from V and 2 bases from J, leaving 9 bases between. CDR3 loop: CASSMDSQETQYF. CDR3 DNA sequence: TGTGCCAGCAGCATGGACAGTCAAGAGACCCAGTACTTC.

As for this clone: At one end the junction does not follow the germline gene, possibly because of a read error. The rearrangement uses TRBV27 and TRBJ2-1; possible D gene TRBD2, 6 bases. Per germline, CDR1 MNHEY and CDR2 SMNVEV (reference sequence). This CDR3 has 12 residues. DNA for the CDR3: TGTGCCAGCAGTTTCCCGGAGGGGCTGAAGGTCTTC. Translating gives CASSFPEGLKVF.